This TCR beta chain was observed in a study of graft-versus-host responses after intestinal transplantation. Overall study context: Grafts that recipients had were multivisceral, liver-intestinal, or isolated intestinal transplants. For approximately 3 years after anti-thymocyte globulin induction, all recipients took tacrolimus and steroids.

TCRdb keeps only in-frame clones here, not all; method: immunoSEQ multiplex PCR. The sample lists more than 100,000 clones; approximately 92% were seen once. Study findings and constraints: Analysis identified GvH clones in recipient marrow, with some appearing first in ileum or blood. Early after transplant, HvG declines were associated with peak levels of circulating GvH clones.

The V gene's germline CDR1 is LGHNT and CDR2 FRNRAP. This CDR3 spans 15 amino acids. V was shortened by 1 base and J by 3 bases, with 11 bases between the two germline ends. On this clone: Its antigen is still unknown.

The clonotype was recovered from a human donor who received an intestinal transplant. Sequences were derived from unstimulated CD4+ T cells sorted from spleen or lymph node cells, sampled before intestinal transplant. The J gene is TRBJ2-3, the V gene TRBV12-5, with TRBD2 as a possible D gene (6 bases). The DNA of the CDR3 is TGTGCTAGTGGTTTGGGAGGACTATCTACAGATACGCAGTATTTT. It specifies CASGLGGLSTDTQYF.